These 4 T cell receptor beta chains originate from one sample sequenced in a study of blood T cell repertoires in COVID-19. Produced via immunoSEQ multiplex PCR; TCRdb's table is partial and in-frame only. This sample has fewer than 250,000 clones; less than 80% occur once, and the top ten carry around 12%. The sample comprised peripheral blood. These receptors originate from a woman between 45 and 65 years old with acute or convalescent COVID-19.

The V call is TRBV6-2 or TRBV6-3, the J call TRBJ2-2, with 11 bases lining up with TRBD2. V was pared by 5 bases and J by 6 bases, with 8 bases of the junction left unmatched. The CDR3 has 16 residues. Per the germline V gene, CDR1 is MNHEY and CDR2 is SVGEGT. The CDR3 sequence is CASSEELAGGPGELFF. The CDR3 DNA follows: TGTGCCAGCAGTGAGGAGTTAGCGGGAGGGCCCGGGGAGCTGTTTTTT.

The rearrangement joins TRBV28 to TRBJ2-3; TRBD2 matches at 9 bases. Losses at the gene ends were 5 bases for V and 2 bases for J; bases not matched to a gene: 5. This CDR3 contains 15 residues. Germline loops: CDR1 MDHEN, CDR2 SYDVKM. The CDR3 reads CASSRAGGLTDTQYF. CDR3 coding DNA: TGTGCCAGCAGTAGAGCGGGAGGTCTCACAGATACGCAGTATTTT.

The V gene is TRBV19, the J gene TRBJ1-3; D is undetermined. Looked up from germline, CDR1 is LNHDA and CDR2 is SQIVND (reference sequence). Between the trimmed V and J ends, which lost 4 bases and 0 bases, there was a span of 4 bases. The CDR3 sequence is 13 residues long. DNA of the CDR3: TGTGCCAGTAGTACCATCTCTGGAAACACCATATATTTT. Its protein is CASSTISGNTIYF.

This sequence joins TRBV18 and TRBJ1-5; 8 bases line up with TRBD1. J gave up 0 bases and V 2 bases, and 9 bases lay outside the gene matches. CDR1 is KGHSH and CDR2 is LQKENI in the germline V gene. CDR3 size: 18 residues. CDR3 region: CASSPEDRVSFSNQPQHF. The CDR3 nucleotides read TGTGCCAGCTCACCAGAGGACAGGGTGAGTTTTAGCAATCAGCCCCAGCATTTT.